Below, 14 T cell receptor beta chains from the same sample are listed, as sequenced in a study of T cells in Graves' hyperthyroidism and ophthalmopathy (dated by TCRdb to the late 2010s). Library method: multiplex PCR. Sequenced using an Illumina HiSeq 2000. The TCR beta CDR3 regions were amplified from the RNA transcripts. The first round of RT-PCR for the TCR CDR3 was performed with the HTBI primer set and the Qiagen OneStep RT-PCR kit. Using fastp at Q25 and MiXCR, TCRdb reprocessed the public reads and kept productive beta chains. Duplicate CDR3 protein sequences are folded into a single record with the most common DNA and genes. For this sample there are roughly 300,000 distinct CDR3 sequences; around a quarter appear just once. The ten largest account for about a quarter of the sample. Sequences were obtained from blood. The receptor set was obtained from a man in his forties or fifties with Graves' hyperthyroidism that later progressed to Graves' ophthalmopathy.

This clonotype was seen many times. DNA for the CDR3: TGTGCCAGCAGTTTATCGCGTCGGGGGAGTTTCGAGTTGGGCACTGAAGCTTTCTTT. Its protein is CASSLSRRGSFELGTEAFF. The rearrangement links TRBV12-3 or TRBV12-4 to TRBJ1-1, with D maybe TRBD1 (5 bases). The V and J ends lost 2 bases and 4 bases respectively, with 26 bases between them. The CDR3 has 19 amino acids.

There are many counts of this clonotype. V gene TRBV27 combines with J gene TRBJ2-7, with 11 nucleotides matching TRBD2. This CDR3 has 20 amino acids. CDR1 MNHEY and CDR2 SMNVEV come from the germline V gene (reference sequence). With V trimmed by 1 base and J by 2 bases, 16 bases remained unmatched. DNA for the CDR3: TGTGCCAGCAGTTTATATGTTAGCGGGAGGGCTAATGGGGGCGCCTACGAGCAGTACTTC. It specifies CASSLYVSGRANGGAYEQYF.

The chain combines TRBV19 with TRBJ1-1; 9 nucleotides agree with TRBD1. CDR3 length: 13 amino acids. CDR1 is LNHDA, CDR2 SQIVND, per germline (reference sequence). V shed 10 bases and J 6 bases; nucleotides not matched to a gene: 9. In DNA, the CDR3 is TGTGCCACCCGACAACAGGGGGCCTCTGAAGCTTTCTTT. As protein: CATRQQGASEAFF.

This clonotype was observed at least ten times. The rearrangement links TRBV5-1 to TRBJ2-7; 10 bases agree with TRBD2. The germline V gene encodes CDR1 SGHRS and CDR2 YFSETQ. The CDR3 has 16 amino acids. The ends lost 4 bases at V and 3 bases at J; junction bases unmatched: 10. CDR3 region: CASSPVGLAGDYEQYF. The DNA of the CDR3 is TGCGCCAGCAGCCCGGTCGGTCTAGCGGGGGACTACGAGCAGTACTTC. The full variable domain, completed using reference TRBV5-1 and TRBJ2-7, is KAGVTQTPRYLIKTRGQQVTLSCSPISGHRSVSWYQQTPGQGLQFLFEYFSETQRNKGNFPGRFSGRQFSNSRSEMNVSTLELGDSALYLCASSPVGLAGDYEQYFGPGTRLTVT.

There are many counts of this clonotype. V and J are TRBV5-6 and TRBJ2-7; possible D gene TRBD1, 5 bases. The germline V gene has CDR1 SGHDT and CDR2 YYEEEE. CDR3 size: 13 residues. V shed 0 bases and J shed 7 bases, with 11 bases lying between them. The CDR3 coding sequence is TGTGCCAGCAGCTTGGGACAGTCTTCTGAGCAGTACTTC. Encoded protein: CASSLGQSSEQYF.

This clonotype was recorded many times. J is TRBJ1-2 and V is TRBV29-1; 7 positions agree with TRBD1. Trimming at V came to 7 bases and at J to 6 bases, leaving 2 bases not matched to a gene. CDR1 is SQVTM and CDR2 is ANQGSEA in the germline V gene. CDR3 size: 10 residues. The CDR3 DNA is TGCAGCGACGACAGGGATGGCTACACCTTC. This translates into CSDDRDGYTF.

This clonotype was seen once. Sequence at one end of the junction differs from germline and may be a read error. This chain links TRBV2 with TRBJ1-1; D is possibly TRBD1 (5 bases). This CDR3 contains 16 residues. CDR1 and CDR2 (germline): SNHLY, FYNNEI. This CDR3 reads CASREGTTALNTEAFF. DNA of the CDR3: TGTGCCAGCAGGGAAGGGACGACAGCGTTGAACACTGAAGCTTTCTTT.

Ten or more counts support this clonotype. The chain employs TRBV6-5 and TRBJ1-2; D is unclear. The CDR3 spans 13 residues. V was trimmed by 6 bases and J by 3 bases, leaving 11 bases between them. Looked up from germline, CDR1 is MNHEY and CDR2 is SVGAGI. For the CDR3, the DNA is TGTGCCAGCAGACCCCGGAGGGACTATGGCTACACCTTC. Translation: CASRPRRDYGYTF.

Many counts were recorded for this clonotype. The J gene is TRBJ2-3, the V gene TRBV5-1; weak D call: TRBD2 (6 bases). The ends were cut back, 5 bases at V and 4 bases at J, with 17 bases in the middle. The CDR3 loop spans 15 amino acids. CDR1 and CDR2 (germline): SGHRS, YFSETQ. The CDR3 here is CASRGGLHLPDTQYF. CDR3 sequence (DNA): TGCGCCAGCAGAGGAGGGCTACATCTCCCAGATACGCAGTATTTT.

This clonotype was observed many times. The rearrangement joins TRBV28 to TRBJ2-7; 7 nucleotides align to TRBD1. This CDR3 comprises 12 residues. The J segment lost 3 bases and the V segment lost 8 bases, leaving 4 bases of the junction unmatched. CDR1 and CDR2 from the germline V gene are MDHEN and SYDVKM. CDR3 sequence: CASETGYYEQYF. As DNA, the CDR3 is TGTGCCAGCGAGACAGGGTACTACGAGCAGTACTTC.

The rearrangement uses TRBV6-5 and TRBJ2-7; the D is unclear. Germline V gene data show CDR1 as MNHEY and CDR2 as SVGAGI. V was cut by 4 bases and J by 0 bases, with 7 bases left in between. The CDR3 is 13 residues long. As DNA, the CDR3 is TGTGCCAGCAGTTTTGCCTACTCCTACGAGCAGTACTTC. Translated: CASSFAYSYEQYF.

This clonotype has a count of ten or more. V and J are TRBV7-3 and TRBJ2-5, with 7 bases lining up with TRBD2. Trimming cost V 2 bases and J 0 bases; bases outside gene matches: 3. The CDR3 is 15 amino acids. Per germline, CDR1 SGHTA and CDR2 FQGTGA. The CDR3 is CASSLVAGDQETQYF. In DNA, the CDR3 is TGTGCCAGCAGCTTAGTCGCGGGAGACCAAGAGACCCAGTACTTC.

The chain couples TRBV6-2 or TRBV6-3 to TRBJ1-1; the match to TRBD1 covers 8 bases. CDR1 and CDR2 from the germline V gene are MNHEY and SVGEGT. Unmatched junction bases numbered 8, after V lost 6 bases and J lost 8 bases. The CDR3 loop spans 13 amino acids. CDR3 sequence: CASRPWTGNEAFF. The CDR3 DNA sequence: TGTGCCAGCAGACCTTGGACAGGGAACGAAGCTTTCTTT.

This clonotype was counted ten times or more. The CDR3 reads CASSYTGSGTGELFF. The CDR3 DNA reads as TGTGCCAGCAGTTATACAGGGTCGGGCACCGGGGAGCTGTTTTTT. The chain couples TRBV6-5 to TRBJ2-2, with D maybe TRBD1 (6 bases). The germline gives CDR1 MNHEY, CDR2 SVGAGI. The V gene lost 3 bases and the J gene lost 4 bases, with 12 bases spanning the gap. The CDR3 spans 15 residues.